The 15 T cell receptor beta chains presented below share a single source sample, sequenced in a study of cytomegalovirus exposure and HLA in healthy donors. The PCR ran on 60 Vbeta and 13 Jbeta primers. The method was immunoSEQ multiplex PCR; TCRdb's version includes in-frame clones alone and lacks a portion of them. This sample has 200,000 to 300,000 clones; 80% to 90% occur once, and the top ten carry 0.24%. Sequenced input: PBMCs. The receptors come from a girl between 2 and 10 years old in good health and CMV-seronegative.

There are a few counts of this clone. The chain joins TRBV5-4 to TRBJ2-7; 8 positions match TRBD2. The CDR3 loop spans 16 amino acids. Germline V gene sequence: CDR1 SGHNT, CDR2 YYREEE (reference sequence). V lost 5 bases and J lost 2; bases outside the gene matches: 12. The CDR3: CASRPSVAGPPYEQYF. CDR3 DNA sequence: TGTGCCAGCAGACCTTCGGTAGCGGGGCCCCCCTACGAGCAGTACTTC.

The chain carries TRBV5-6 and TRBJ2-5; D gene uncertain. Germline CDR1 reads SGHDT; CDR2 reads YYEEEE. The V end was cut by 7 bases, the J end by 4 bases, with 17 bases between. This CDR3 region has 14 residues. Here the CDR3 reads CASLLMAQIETQYF. The CDR3, as DNA: TGTGCCAGCCTGCTGATGGCTCAAATAGAGACCCAGTACTTC.

The chain joins TRBV10-1 to TRBJ2-2; the match to TRBD1 covers 7 bases. J gave up 5 bases and V 6 bases, and 6 bases lay outside the gene matches. The CDR3 loop spans 14 amino acids. In germline, CDR1 is WNHNN, CDR2 SYGVQD (reference sequence). The CDR3 sequence is CASRRDRRTGELFF. The CDR3 DNA is TGCGCCAGCAGACGGGACAGACGGACCGGGGAGCTGTTTTTT.

V usage is TRBV10-3 and J usage is TRBJ1-2, with 7 bases identical to TRBD1. The CDR3 length is 12 residues. V shed 6 bases and J 8 bases; nucleotides not matched to a gene: 6. Germline V CDR1 and CDR2: ENHRY, SYGVKD. The CDR3 is CAISETGIGYTF. Here the CDR3 DNA reads TGTGCCATCAGCGAGACAGGGATAGGCTACACCTTC.

This clone has a single count. The V gene is TRBV4-1, the J gene TRBJ2-7; TRBD2 is a possible D gene (6 bases). Trimming removed 0 bases at V and 7 bases at J, with 16 bases between. CDR1 MGHRA and CDR2 YSYEKL come from the germline V gene. CDR3 length: 15 residues. CDR3 sequence reads: CASSQDIGGVQEQYF. In DNA, the CDR3 is TGCGCCAGCAGCCAAGACATCGGGGGAGTTCAGGAGCAGTACTTC.

This chain uses TRBV27 with TRBJ1-6, with TRBD1 matching over 9 bases. CDR1 and CDR2 from the germline V gene are MNHEY and SMNVEV (reference sequence). Trimming at V came to 4 bases and at J to 13 bases, leaving 8 bases not matched to a gene. The CDR3 is 14 amino acids. In DNA, the CDR3 is TGTGCCAGCAGTTCTAGGACAGGGGCCGTTCCCCTCCACTTT. Translation gives CASSSRTGAVPLHF.

This rearrangement joins TRBV10-3 to TRBJ2-3; TRBD1 matches at 9 bases. The length of the CDR3 is 17 residues. Germline V CDR1 and CDR2: ENHRY, SYGVKD. The junction had 9 bases not matched to a gene; V was cut back by 2 bases and J by 3 bases. The CDR3 loop reads CAISEPRGGQGTDTQYF. The CDR3 nucleotides are TGTGCCATCAGTGAGCCTCGAGGAGGACAGGGGACAGATACGCAGTATTTT.

This clone was detected once. CDR3 protein: CASSLWTTDTDTQYF. DNA for the CDR3: TGCGCCAGCAGCTTATGGACAACAGACACAGATACGCAGTATTTT. The V and J genes are TRBV5-1 and TRBJ2-3, with a tentative D call TRBD1 (5 bases). Trimming left V 2 bases short and J 2 bases short, with 12 bases between. The CDR3 spans 15 residues. Germline loops: CDR1 SGHRS, CDR2 YFSETQ. Using reference TRBV5-1 and TRBJ2-3 for the parts outside the CDR3, the full variable domain is KAGVTQTPRYLIKTRGQQVTLSCSPISGHRSVSWYQQTPGQGLQFLFEYFSETQRNKGNFPGRFSGRQFSNSRSEMNVSTLELGDSALYLCASSLWTTDTDTQYFGPGTRLTVL.

This clone showed up just once. This sequence joins TRBV27 and TRBJ1-5; D uncertain. The V gene lost 2 bases and the J gene lost 3 bases, with 14 bases spanning the gap. The CDR3 runs 16 residues. Germline loops: CDR1 MNHEY, CDR2 SMNVEV (reference sequence). The CDR3 loop reads CASSLTAGLPNQPQHF. The CDR3 DNA is TGTGCCAGCAGTTTAACAGCCGGACTCCCCAATCAGCCCCAGCATTTT.

The count of this clone is one. The chain uses TRBV12-5 and TRBJ1-2; D possibly corresponds to TRBD1 (6 bases). This CDR3 region has 12 residues. Germline values: CDR1 LGHNT, CDR2 FRNRAP. Trimming took 3 bases from V and 6 from J, leaving 8 bases between them. CDR3 DNA sequence: TGTGCTAGTGGTTTAACAGGGAATGGCTACACCTTC. This gives the protein CASGLTGNGYTF.

Concerning this clone: Other DNA sequences from this sample encode an identical CDR3 as well. The genes are TRBV6-5 and TRBJ1-5, with D possibly TRBD1 on 5 matching bases. The CDR3 is 14 amino acids. CDR1 and CDR2 (germline): MNHEY, SVGAGI. The V end was cut by 3 bases, the J end by 1 base, with 7 bases between. CDR3 sequence: CASSYGGSNQPQHF. CDR3 nucleotides: TGTGCCAGCAGTTATGGGGGGAGCAATCAGCCCCAGCATTTT.

This clone was seen once. V gene TRBV6-1 combines with J gene TRBJ1-1; 8 nucleotides agree with TRBD1. Per germline, CDR1 MNHNS and CDR2 SASEGT. J was trimmed by 10 bases and V by 2 bases; bases with no gene match: 12. There are 15 residues in the CDR3. DNA for the CDR3: TGTGCCAGCAGTGAAAAAGGAGAGGGCGGACAGGGAGCTTTCTTT. Protein product: CASSEKGEGGQGAFF.

The rearrangement links TRBV5-1 to TRBJ1-2, with TRBD1 identical over 8 bases. Germline V gene data show CDR1 as SGHRS and CDR2 as YFSETQ. The CDR3 is 13 residues long. V gave up 3 bases and J gave up 2 bases; unmatched junction bases: 0. In DNA, the CDR3 is TGCGCCAGCAGCTGGACAGGGAACTATGGCTACACCTTC. Its translation: CASSWTGNYGYTF.

The chain uses TRBV5-4 and TRBJ2-7; TRBD2 agrees at 11 bases. Germline V gives CDR1 SGHNT, CDR2 YYREEE (reference sequence). V shed 5 bases, J shed 1 base, and the junction held 11 bases outside the gene matches. CDR3 size: 17 residues. CDR3 protein: CASSIKASGRLSYEQYF. CDR3 nucleotides: TGTGCCAGCAGTATAAAAGCTAGCGGGAGGTTGTCCTACGAGCAGTACTTC.

V usage is TRBV10-3 and J usage is TRBJ2-6, with a possible D match to TRBD1 (5 bases). CDR1 and CDR2 from the germline V gene are ENHRY and SYGVKD. CDR3 length: 16 amino acids. The V end was cut by 7 bases, the J end by 2 bases, with 15 bases between. The CDR3 reads CAIMGPVGTGANVLTF. CDR3 DNA sequence: TGTGCCATCATGGGGCCAGTAGGCACTGGGGCCAACGTCCTGACTTTC.